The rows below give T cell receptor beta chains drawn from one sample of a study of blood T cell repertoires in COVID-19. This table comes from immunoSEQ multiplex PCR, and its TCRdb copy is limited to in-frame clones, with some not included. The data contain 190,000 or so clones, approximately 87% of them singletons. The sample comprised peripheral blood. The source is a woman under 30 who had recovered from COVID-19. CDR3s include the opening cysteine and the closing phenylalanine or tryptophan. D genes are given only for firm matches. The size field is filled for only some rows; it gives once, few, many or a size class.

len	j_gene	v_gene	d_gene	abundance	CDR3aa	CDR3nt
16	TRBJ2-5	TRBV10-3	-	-	CAIRPGRRDSTETQYF	TGTGCCATCAGACCCGGGAGAAGGGACAGCACAGAGACCCAGTACTTC
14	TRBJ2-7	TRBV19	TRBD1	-	CASSPLTGSSEQYF	TGTGCCAGTAGTCCCTTGACAGGGTCAAGCGAGCAGTACTTC
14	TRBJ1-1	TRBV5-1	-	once	CASGPAGGNTEAFF	TGCGCCAGCGGGCCGGCCGGGGGGAACACTGAAGCTTTCTTT
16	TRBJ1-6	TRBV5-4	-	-	CASSFGRGGYNSPLHF	TGTGCCAGCAGCTTTGGGCGGGGTGGGTATAATTCACCCCTCCACTTT
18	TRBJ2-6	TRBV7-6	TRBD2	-	CASSSRGSGRRGANVLTF	TGTGCCAGCAGCTCTCGGGGTAGCGGGAGACGTGGGGCCAACGTCCTGACTTTC
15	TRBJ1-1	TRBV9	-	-	CASSVGSSPNTEAFF	TGTGCCAGCAGCGTAGGTAGCAGCCCGAACACTGAAGCTTTCTTT
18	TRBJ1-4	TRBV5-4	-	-	CASSLDQTDTATNEKLFF	TGTGCCAGCAGCTTAGATCAAACCGACACCGCAACTAATGAAAAACTGTTTTTT
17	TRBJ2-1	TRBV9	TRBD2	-	CASSVTSGISSYNEQFF	TGTGCCAGCAGCGTAACTAGCGGGATCAGCTCCTACAATGAGCAGTTCTTC
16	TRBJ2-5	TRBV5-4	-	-	CASSQGAGVMQETQYF	TGTGCCAGCAGCCAGGGGGCGGGAGTTATGCAAGAGACCCAGTACTTC
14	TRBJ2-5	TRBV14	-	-	CASSQWGVQETQYF	TGTGCCAGCAGCCAATGGGGGGTGCAAGAGACCCAGTACTTC
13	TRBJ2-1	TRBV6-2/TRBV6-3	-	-	CASSYGFRNEQFF	TGTGCCAGCAGTTACGGCTTCCGCAATGAGCAGTTCTTC
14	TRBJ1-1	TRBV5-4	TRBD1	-	CASSPRTGETEAFF	TGTGCCAGCAGCCCGCGGACAGGGGAAACTGAAGCTTTCTTT
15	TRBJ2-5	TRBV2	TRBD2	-	CASRPGLAAQETQYF	TGTGCCAGCAGACCCGGACTAGCGGCCCAAGAGACCCAGTACTTC
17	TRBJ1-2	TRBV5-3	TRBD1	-	CARSCSGTGGVNYGYTF	TGTGCCAGAAGCTGCTCCGGGACAGGGGGTGTTAACTATGGCTACACCTTC
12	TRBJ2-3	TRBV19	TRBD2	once	CASSIASGDQYF	TGTGCCAGTAGTATAGCTAGCGGAGATCAGTATTTT
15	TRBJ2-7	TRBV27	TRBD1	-	CASSPGTGGVVEQYF	TGTGCCAGCAGTCCTGGGACAGGGGGCGTTGTCGAGCAGTACTTC
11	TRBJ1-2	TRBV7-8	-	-	CATRTDYGYTF	TGTGCCACCAGGACAGACTATGGCTACACCTTC
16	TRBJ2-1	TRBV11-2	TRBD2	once	CASSPQLAGDNNEQFF	TGTGCCAGCAGCCCACAACTAGCGGGGGATAACAATGAGCAGTTCTTC
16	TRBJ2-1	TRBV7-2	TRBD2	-	CASSPKLAGGYNEQFF	TGTGCCAGCAGCCCTAAACTAGCGGGGGGGTACAATGAGCAGTTCTTC
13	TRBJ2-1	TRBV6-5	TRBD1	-	CAIRQGGVNEQFF	TGTGCCATAAGACAGGGGGGCGTCAATGAGCAGTTCTTC